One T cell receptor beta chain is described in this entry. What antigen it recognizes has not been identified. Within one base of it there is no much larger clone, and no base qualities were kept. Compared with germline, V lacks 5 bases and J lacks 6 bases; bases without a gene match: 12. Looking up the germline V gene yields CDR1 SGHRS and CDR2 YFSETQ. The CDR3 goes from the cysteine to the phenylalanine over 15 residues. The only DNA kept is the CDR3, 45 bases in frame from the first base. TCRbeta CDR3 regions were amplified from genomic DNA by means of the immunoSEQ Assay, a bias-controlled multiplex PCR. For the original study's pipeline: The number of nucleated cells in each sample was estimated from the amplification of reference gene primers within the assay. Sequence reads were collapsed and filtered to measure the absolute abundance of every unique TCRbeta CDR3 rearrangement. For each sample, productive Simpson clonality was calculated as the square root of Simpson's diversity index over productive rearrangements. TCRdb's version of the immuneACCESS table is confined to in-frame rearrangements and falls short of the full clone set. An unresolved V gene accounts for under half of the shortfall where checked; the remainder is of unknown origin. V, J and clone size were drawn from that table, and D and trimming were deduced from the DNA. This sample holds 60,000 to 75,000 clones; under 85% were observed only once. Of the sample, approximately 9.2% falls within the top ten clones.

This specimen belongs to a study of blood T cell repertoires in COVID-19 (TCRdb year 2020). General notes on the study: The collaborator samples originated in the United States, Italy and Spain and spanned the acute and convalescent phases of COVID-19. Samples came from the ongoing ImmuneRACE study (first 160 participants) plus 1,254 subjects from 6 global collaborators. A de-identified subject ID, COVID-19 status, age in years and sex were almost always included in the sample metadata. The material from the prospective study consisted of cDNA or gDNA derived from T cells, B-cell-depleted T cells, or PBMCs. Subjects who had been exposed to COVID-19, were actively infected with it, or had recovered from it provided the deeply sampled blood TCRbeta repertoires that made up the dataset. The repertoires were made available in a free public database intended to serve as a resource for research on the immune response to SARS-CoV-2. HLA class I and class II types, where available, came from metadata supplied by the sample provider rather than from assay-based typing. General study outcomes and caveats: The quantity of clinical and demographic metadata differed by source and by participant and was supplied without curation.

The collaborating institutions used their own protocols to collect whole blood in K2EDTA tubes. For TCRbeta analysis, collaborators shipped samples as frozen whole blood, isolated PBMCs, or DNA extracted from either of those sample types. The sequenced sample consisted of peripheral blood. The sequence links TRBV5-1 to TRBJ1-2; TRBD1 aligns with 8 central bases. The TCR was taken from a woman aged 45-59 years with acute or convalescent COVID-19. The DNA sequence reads TGCGCCAGCAGTTATGAGACAGGGGAATACAATGGCTACACCTTC. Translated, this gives CASSYETGEYNGYTF.